This T cell receptor beta chain was identified in a study of preoperative IRX-2 immunotherapy in early breast cancer. Treatment defined: preoperative locoregional IRX-2 cytokine immunotherapy. Patients received preoperative, locoregional IRX-2 cytokine immunotherapy in a phase Ib study. Germline values: CDR1 SQVTM, CDR2 ANQGSEA. The CDR3 loop spans 11 amino acids. The V and J ends lost 4 bases and 2 bases respectively, with 6 bases between them. Sequenced by immunoSEQ multiplex PCR; TCRdb stores in-frame clones only, minus some. The profile shows roughly 62,000 clones, around 94% of them singletons. This material was collected from a patient treated with IRX-2 immunotherapy. The chain joins TRBV29-1 to TRBJ2-7; no clear D gene. This clonotype was obtained from a human donor with breast cancer. The CDR3 bases are TGCAGCGTTGGCCACCCCTACGAGCAGTACTTC. It translates to CSVGHPYEQYF.